This T cell receptor (beta chain) was retrieved from a study of T-cell reconstitution after alpha-beta-depleted transplantation in children. Findings of the study overall: T-cell numbers and diversity, one year after transplant, stemmed largely from T cells that were newly produced. Several hundred expanded graft clones reportedly supplied alpha-beta T cells about two months after transplant. Some patients owed their high day-60 TCRbeta diversity to surviving recipient T cells and thymic progenitors.

A TCRbeta library incorporating unique molecular identifiers was prepared. One entry per CDR3 protein, called by TCRdb with MiXCR from the PCR reads. The repertoire holds 400,000 to 450,000 distinct CDR3 sequences, roughly 43% seen once, with roughly a quarter in the top ten. Germline lookup yields CDR1 MDHEN and CDR2 SYDVKM. The CDR3 has 15 residues. J lost 3 bases, V lost 3 bases, and 5 bases had no gene match. This clonotype occurred a few times. Its specificity is unknown. This rearrangement joins TRBV28 to TRBJ2-7; 10 nucleotides match TRBD2. This receptor was taken from a girl aged 2-15 years with aplastic anemia, due to receive a stem cell transplant. Material: PBMCs, obtained before TCRalphabeta/CD19-depleted stem cell transplant. CDR3 loop: CASSFQAGGNYEQYF. The CDR3 region has the DNA TGTGCCAGCAGTTTTCAAGCGGGAGGGAACTACGAGCAGTACTTC.